The clone carrying this T cell receptor (beta chain) has just a few counts. Its specificity is not known. This sample is part of a study of T cell responses to AZD1222 COVID-19 vaccine. Study results and limitations: Of spike-specific TCRs, nearly half reportedly target regions left unmutated in variants.

The germline gives CDR1 MNHEY, CDR2 SVGAGI. V was clipped by 6 bases and J by 4 bases; unmatched bases: 6. This CDR3 has 15 residues. This table comes from immunoSEQ multiplex PCR, and its TCRdb copy is limited to in-frame clones, with some not included. The top ten hold under 3.5% of the sample, which has under 150,000 clones, over 85% seen once. This sequence joins TRBV6-5 and TRBJ2-2, with TRBD1 matching 9 bases. The receptor comes from an adult in good health. The sample here was peripheral blood, taken on day 0 of AZD1222 vaccination. CDR3 protein: CASRTGGTGTGELFF. In DNA form, the CDR3 reads TGTGCCAGCAGGACAGGGGGGACTGGCACCGGGGAGCTGTTTTTT.